This T cell receptor (beta chain) originates from a study of shared clonotypes between healthy human individuals (dated by TCRdb to 2018 to 2021). Some background on the complete study: A couple of women and a few men aged 18 to 49 years were included in the cohort. For each donor, CD4 naive and CD4 memory were each given three plates, CD8 naive was given two plates, and CD8 memory was given one plate. The study deeply sequenced blood TCR repertoires of about five healthy adults to estimate repertoire size and the extent of clonotype sharing between individuals. Different laboratories and diverse techniques were used to prepare libraries and sequence TCR repertoires, to increase sequencing depth and limit assay-specific biases. Each donor's leukapheresis produced roughly between about 0.9 and 9.5 billion PBMCs.

The donors were healthy, HIV-negative adults with no recently reported acute infections or vaccinations. Every donor was a Caucasian adult residing in Nashville, Tennessee, USA. CD4+ T cells were enriched by magnetic negative selection; naive cells were then positively selected on CD45RA, and the negative fraction formed the memory subset. Blood was obtained by leukapheresis, after which PBMCs were separated by Ficoll-Histopaque density gradient centrifugation and cryopreserved in liquid nitrogen vapor phase. Analytical flow cytometry was used to check the purity and quantity of every magnetically sorted T cell population. From each sorted fraction, genomic DNA was isolated and quantified by UV absorbance on a Nanodrop 2000c. V ends up 2 bases short and J 1 base short, with an unmatched junction base count of 3. The CDR3 numbers 15 residues from cysteine through phenylalanine. Just the 45-base CDR3 DNA is kept, in frame starting at base 1. From a lookup of the germline V gene, CDR1 and CDR2 are KGHSH and LQKENI.

On this clone itself: Its target antigen remains unknown. Base qualities were left out, and no much larger clone turns up one base away. This CDR3 is also generated by other DNA sequences in the sample.

Using the deep immunoSEQ assay, multiplex PCR amplified TCR CDR3 regions from genomic DNA. For each cell subset, the extracted genomic DNA was distributed evenly across all wells of several immunoSEQ 96-well plates, and each plate served as one replicate. For sorted subsets, 200 to 250 ng of genomic DNA, equivalent to roughly 30,000 T cell genomes, went into each replicate PCR. Purified libraries were measured with a Qubit 3.0 fluorometer, size-checked on a Bioanalyzer 2100, and measured again with the KAPA Library Quantification kit. Every immunoSEQ 96-well plate was sequenced on a separate single-read 150-cycle Illumina NextSeq 550 flow cell. From the authors' description of their analysis: Because the immunoSEQ output held only junctional sequences and lacked quality scores, the filtering could not match the filtering applied to full-length reads. Sequences were annotated with PyIR, a Python wrapper for IgBLAST v1.9, using IMGT germline references to assign V/J genes and CDR3. Reads were removed for weak V/J assignments (E-value above 1e-6), missing CDR3, stop codons, out-of-frame junctions, or ambiguous translated residues. A V3J clonotype was defined by an identical inferred V gene, J gene, and CDR3 amino acid sequence. Percentage overlap between repertoires was computed as shared unique clonotypes divided by the size of the smaller repertoire. RTK rarefaction, the Chao1 estimator, and Recon v2.1 estimates of unobserved clonotypes were used to assess repertoire richness. Generation probabilities were computed with OLGA for all TCRbeta clonotypes obtained by the gDNA method from several donors. TCRdb stores this immuneACCESS table with in-frame sequences only. Part of the clones is absent; in the studies checked, under half of the shortfall reflects unresolved V genes, and no reason is known for the rest. The DNA was the basis for D and trimming; V, J and clone size are from that table. The sample profile shows some 2 million clones; 95% of them were found once. Roughly 0.13% of the sample is held by the ten biggest clonotypes.

General findings and caveats noted by the study authors: The genetic and exposure-history diversity represented was limited by the small number of donors. Rarefaction of sorted-subset datasets indicated incomplete sequencing despite the large sequencing depth. Based on pairwise subsampling, the degree of clonotype sharing among donors was expected to be affected by sequencing depth. Naive subsets generally had larger estimated clonotype richness than memory subsets. Sharing across several donors was observed for around 5% of naive CD4, 3% to 3.5% of naive CD8, over 2% of memory CD4, and about 0.39% of memory CD8 clonotypes. Clonotypes shared by all four sorted-subset donors showed higher generation probabilities than non-shared clonotypes. Sampling was limited to blood, and TCR repertoires in tissue likely differ from TCR repertoires in blood.

The sample was naive CD4+ T cells sorted from blood. The sample's cell subset or site label is to be understood as: CD45RA+ positively selected. The chain was built from TRBV18 and TRBJ2-3, with 7 bases aligning to TRBD1. This TCR was sampled from a man aged 18 to 35 in good health. The CDR3 amino acid sequence is: CASSPLGGGTDTQYF. The nucleotide sequence reads as follows: TGTGCCAGCTCACCATTAGGGGGCGGCACAGATACGCAGTATTTT.